This T cell receptor (beta chain) was captured in a study of T cells after yellow fever vaccination. This CDR3 is 15 amino acids long. From germline, CDR1 is SGHRS and CDR2 YFSETQ. The V end was cut by 4 bases, the J end by 6 bases, with 18 bases between. Study results and caveats: The appearance of a small share of clonotypes in both CD4 and CD8 compartments was observed. Contaminants from the bulk population, in the form of abundant clonotypes, could be found in FACS-sorted repertoires.

5'RACE template switching added a universal primer site and UMIs to TCR cDNA. In TCRdb, the 5' RACE reads were re-called with MiXCR into one record per CDR3 protein. The data hold nearly 300,000 distinct CDR3 sequences, with 8.5% to 10% observed a single time. This clonotype was detected many times. The antigen is undetermined. This clonotype was sampled from a man aged 18-30 years who received the YFV17D yellow fever vaccine. The material was CD4+ T cells sorted from PBMCs, obtained 5 days after the yellow fever booster vaccination. This sequence joins TRBV5-1 and TRBJ2-3, with D perhaps assigned TRBD1 or TRBD2 (5 bases each). The CDR3 nucleotides are TGCGCCAGCAGCGGGGGAACGGTGGGGACGGATACGCAGTATTTT. Translated: CASSGGTVGTDTQYF.